The next 20 T cell receptor beta chains were all read from a single sample in a study of blood T cell repertoires in COVID-19. Generated by immunoSEQ multiplex PCR, the TCRdb table keeps only in-frame clones and is missing some. The sample consists of 200,000 or so clones, around four fifths of them appearing once. The sample was peripheral blood. These receptors all come from a man between 60 and 75 years old with COVID-19, enrolled during active disease.

V is TRBV2 and J is TRBJ2-7; no definite D call. This CDR3 is 11 amino acids long. Germline V gene data show CDR1 as SNHLY and CDR2 as FYNNEI. The germline V and J ends were trimmed by 5 bases and 4 bases, with 6 bases remaining between them. The CDR3 DNA sequence: TGTGCCAGCAGTCCCCGTTACGAGCAGTACTTC. Amino acids: CASSPRYEQYF.

As DNA, the CDR3 is TGTGCCACCAGTGACCCATCCCCGACAGGGGTGAGCGCAGATACGCAGTATTTT. This sequence encodes CATSDPSPTGVSADTQYF. The chain is built from TRBV24-1 and TRBJ2-3; 8 nucleotides align to TRBD1. Germline CDR1 is KGHDR and CDR2 is SFDVKD. The CDR3 is made up of 18 amino acids. V was clipped by 4 bases and J by 4 bases; unmatched bases: 15.

The rearrangement links TRBV30 to TRBJ1-1; 11 nucleotides align to TRBD1. The length of the CDR3 is 13 residues. Trimming took 2 bases from V and 11 from J; bases not matched to a gene: 7. The V gene's germline CDR1 is GTSNPN and CDR2 SVGIG (reference sequence). CDR3 bases: TGTGCCTGGAGTCGCGGACAGGGGGCCCCGGCTTTCTTT. Amino acids: CAWSRGQGAPAFF.

The rearrangement links TRBV5-1 to TRBJ1-6; D not certain. The CDR3 covers 18 residues. From germline, CDR1 is SGHRS and CDR2 YFSETQ. Trimming took 0 bases from V and 0 from J, leaving 13 bases between them. The CDR3: CASSLVPRTSSYNSPLHF. The CDR3 nucleotides are TGCGCCAGCAGCTTGGTCCCCCGGACTAGCTCCTATAATTCACCCCTCCACTTT.

V gene TRBV30 combines with J gene TRBJ2-2; D possibly corresponds to TRBD1 (5 bases). CDR3 size: 17 residues. Trimming removed 0 bases at V and 0 bases at J, with 14 bases between. Germline loops: CDR1 GTSNPN, CDR2 SVGIG (reference sequence). CDR3 sequence: CAWSVGRGSPNTGELFF. For the CDR3, the DNA is TGTGCCTGGAGTGTTGGTAGGGGCAGTCCGAACACCGGGGAGCTGTTTTTT.

The gene calls are TRBV19 and TRBJ2-1; D remains unclear. V was trimmed by 6 bases and J by 1 base, leaving 13 bases between them. CDR3 length: 15 amino acids. CDR1 LNHDA and CDR2 SQIVND come from the germline V gene (reference sequence). The CDR3 loop is CASSPAGRSYNEQFF. CDR3 nucleotides: TGTGCCAGTAGCCCGGCAGGTCGTTCCTACAATGAGCAGTTCTTC. The whole variable domain, remainder taken from reference TRBV19 and TRBJ2-1, is DGGITQSPKYLFRKEGQNVTLSCEQNLNHDAMYWYRQDPGQGLRLIYYSQIVNDFQKGDIAEGYSVSREKKESFPLTVTSAQKNPTAFYLCASSPAGRSYNEQFFGPGTRLTVL.

The rearrangement uses TRBV20-1 and TRBJ1-1; 7 bases line up with TRBD1. From germline, CDR1 is DFQATT and CDR2 SNEGSKA (reference sequence). The CDR3 is 11 residues long. With 6 bases clipped from V and 10 bases from J, the junction kept 8 bases outside the gene matches. CDR3 amino acids: CSADREMGAFF. The CDR3 nucleotides are TGCAGTGCCGACAGGGAGATGGGAGCTTTCTTT.

The chain is built from TRBV5-1 and TRBJ2-7, with TRBD1 matching over 10 bases. Per germline, CDR1 SGHRS and CDR2 YFSETQ. V lost 7 bases, J lost 7 bases, and 8 bases stayed unmatched. The CDR3 covers 13 residues. CDR3: CASSGQGFQEQYF. The CDR3 region has the DNA TGCGCCAGCTCGGGACAGGGGTTTCAGGAGCAGTACTTC.

A remark on this clone: Germline and junction disagree at one end, which may indicate a read error. This rearrangement joins TRBV29-1 to TRBJ2-3; tentatively, D is TRBD2 (6 bases). Germline CDR1 reads SQVTM; CDR2 reads ANQGSEA. CDR3 size: 13 residues. CDR3 protein: CSASTTSTNTQYF. CDR3 nucleotide sequence: TGCAGCGCAAGTACTACTAGCACAAATACGCAGTATTTT.

This chain joins TRBV7-9 and TRBJ2-7; 7 bases match TRBD1. The CDR3 consists of 15 residues. V lost 1 base, J lost 2 bases, and 5 bases stayed unmatched. Germline V gene lookup returns CDR1 SEHNR and CDR2 FQNEAQ (reference sequence). This CDR3 is CASSLDAGGTYEQYF. The CDR3 region has the DNA TGTGCCAGCAGCTTAGATGCAGGGGGTACCTACGAGCAGTACTTC.

V is TRBV5-1 and J is TRBJ2-5; a weak D match, TRBD1 (6 bases). V lost 4 bases, J lost 5 bases, and 24 bases lay in between. The CDR3 runs 17 residues. CDR1 is SGHRS and CDR2 is YFSETQ in the germline V gene. The CDR3 DNA reads as TGCGCCAGCAGCGTGGCTTCCGGGACACCGGGGCTGGAGACCCAGTACTTC. It encodes CASSVASGTPGLETQYF.

CDR3 region: CASRLTGGKNNQPQHF. CDR3 nucleotides: TGCGCCAGCAGGCTCACAGGGGGAAAGAACAATCAGCCCCAGCATTTT. This chain connects TRBV4-1 to TRBJ1-5; the match to TRBD1 covers 8 bases. Germline CDR1 reads MGHRA; CDR2 reads YSYEKL. Unmatched junction bases numbered 10, after V lost 6 bases and J lost 3 bases. CDR3 length: 16 amino acids.

In its sample, this clone was seen once. The CDR3 region is CASSPSAGGREQYF. In DNA, the CDR3 is TGTGCCAGCTCACCTTCAGCCGGCGGGAGGGAGCAGTACTTC. The V and J genes are TRBV18 and TRBJ2-7, with 8 positions matching TRBD2. Germline lookup yields CDR1 KGHSH and CDR2 LQKENI. V trimming: 3 bases; J trimming: 7 bases; junction bases outside the gene matches: 8. CDR3 size: 14 residues. Drawing the rest from reference TRBV18 and TRBJ2-7, the complete variable domain is NAGVMQNPRHLVRRRGQEARLRCSPMKGHSHVYWYRQLPEEGLKFMVYLQKENIIDESGMPKERFSAEFPKEGPSILRIQQVVRGDSAAYFCASSPSAGGREQYFGPGTRLTVT.

This chain joins TRBV19 and TRBJ2-3, with 7 bases identical to TRBD1. Germline CDR1 LNHDA, CDR2 SQIVND (reference sequence). This CDR3 contains 15 residues. V was clipped by 5 bases and J by 2 bases; unmatched bases: 7. This chain's CDR3 is CASSVGTAHTDTQYF. As DNA, the CDR3 is TGTGCCAGTAGTGTTGGGACAGCACACACAGATACGCAGTATTTT.

This clone was counted a single time. The chain combines TRBV7-9 with TRBJ2-3, with 7 bases lining up with TRBD1. This CDR3 comprises 16 residues. Germline values: CDR1 SEHNR, CDR2 FQNEAQ (reference sequence). V dropped 0 bases and J dropped 1; count of bases not matched to a gene: 4. The CDR3 region is CASSLALQGGTDTQYF. CDR3 nucleotide sequence: TGTGCCAGCAGCTTAGCATTGCAGGGGGGCACAGATACGCAGTATTTT.

This clone occurred a few times. CDR3 in amino acids: CASRSRDSNQPQHF. The CDR3, as DNA: TGTGCCAGCAGAAGCAGGGATAGCAATCAGCCCCAGCATTTT. The rearrangement links TRBV6-5 to TRBJ1-5; a weak D match, TRBD1 (5 bases). This CDR3 has 14 residues. Looked up from germline, CDR1 is MNHEY and CDR2 is SVGAGI. V shed 6 bases and J shed 0 bases, with 9 bases lying between them.

Points on this clone: An end of the junction does not agree with germline; a read error may underlie this. The rearrangement uses TRBV10-3 and TRBJ1-1; perhaps TRBD1 as D (5 bases). The germline CDR1 and CDR2 sequences are ENHRY and SYGVKD. The CDR3 has 14 amino acids. The CDR3 nucleotides are TGTGCCATCAGTGAGATAGCAGGGAACGCTGAAGCTTTCTTT. It yields the protein CAISEIAGNAEAFF.

This clone was detected only a few times. The sample contains more than one DNA sequence encoding this CDR3. The V gene is TRBV12-3 or TRBV12-4, the J gene TRBJ1-2; 7 bases align to TRBD1. CDR3 length equals 13 residues. With 1 base clipped from V and 8 bases from J, the junction kept 4 bases outside the gene matches. CDR3 DNA sequence: TGTGCCAGCAGTTTAGGTGACAGGGCGGGCTACACCTTC. Translation gives CASSLGDRAGYTF.

This clone has just one count. V is TRBV4-3 and J is TRBJ2-5; TRBD1 matches 10 bases. Per germline, CDR1 LGHNA and CDR2 YSLEER. With V trimmed by 4 bases and J by 5 bases, 7 bases remained unmatched. CDR3 length: 15 residues. Here the CDR3 reads CASSRRTGGGETQYF. The DNA for the CDR3 is TGCGCCAGCAGCCGACGGACAGGGGGAGGGGAGACCCAGTACTTC.

The V gene is TRBV25-1, the J gene TRBJ1-1; unclear D gene. The CDR3 runs 13 residues. V gave up 2 bases and J gave up 0 bases, with 4 bases separating them. Germline V gene sequence: CDR1 MGHDK, CDR2 SYGVNS. The CDR3 spells CASSERVNTEAFF. CDR3 in DNA: TGTGCCAGCAGTGAACGGGTGAACACTGAAGCTTTCTTT.